These 28 T cell receptor beta chains share one sample of origin, sequenced in a study of T cells in tuberculosis. Described time point: new active TB diagnosis, blood taken before or within 7 days of starting treatment. Sequencing used immunoSEQ multiplex PCR; TCRdb keeps in-frame clones, though not all of them. Among around 30,000 clones listed, over 85% were seen once. The specimen comprised PBMCs, sampled at tuberculosis diagnosis. Receptors were obtained from an adult with tuberculosis.

The gene calls are TRBV10-2 and TRBJ1-1, with D tentatively TRBD1 (5 bases). Trimming cost V 3 bases and J 3 bases, with 8 bases left between them. The CDR3 contains 13 residues. The germline V gene encodes CDR1 WSHSY and CDR2 SAAADI. The CDR3 here is CASSEIRDTEAFF. As DNA, the CDR3 is TGCGCCAGCAGTGAAATCAGGGACACTGAAGCTTTCTTT.

The gene calls are TRBV5-1 and TRBJ2-5, with D tentatively TRBD2 (5 bases). With 0 bases removed from V and 5 bases from J, the gap between germline ends came to 14 bases. CDR1 is SGHRS and CDR2 is YFSETQ in the germline V gene. The CDR3 runs to 15 residues. DNA of the CDR3: TGCGCCAGCAGCTTGGCGCCCCTAGCTGTCGAGACCCAGTACTTC. The encoded protein is CASSLAPLAVETQYF.

CDR3 loop: CASSPDRGRLETQYF. In nucleotides, the CDR3 is TGTGCCAGCAGTCCCGACAGGGGGCGCCTGGAGACCCAGTACTTC. V is TRBV28 and J is TRBJ2-5, with 10 bases that match TRBD1. Germline V gene sequence: CDR1 MDHEN, CDR2 SYDVKM. The CDR3 is 15 residues long. The V and J ends lost 5 bases and 5 bases, in that order; junction bases with no gene match: 8.

This clone is a singleton in its sample. The chain uses TRBV4-1 and TRBJ2-2; 8 bases line up with TRBD1. J lost 3 bases, V lost 2 bases, and 14 bases had no gene match. The germline V gene encodes CDR1 MGHRA and CDR2 YSYEKL. The CDR3 contains 19 residues. The chain's CDR3 is CASSQTGTGPFFDTGELFF. DNA for the CDR3: TGCGCCAGCAGCCAAACCGGGACAGGTCCGTTTTTCGACACCGGGGAGCTGTTTTTT.

The rearrangement links TRBV29-1 to TRBJ1-1, with TRBD1 as a possible D gene (5 bases). Germline CDR1 SQVTM, CDR2 ANQGSEA. Trimming shortened V by 7 bases and J by 2 bases, and 20 bases separated the two germline ends. The CDR3 length is 15 residues. DNA of the CDR3: TGCAGCGCTACGACAGACCAGGTAGAAAACACTGAAGCTTTCTTT. Its translation: CSATTDQVENTEAFF. The variable domain in full, completed from reference TRBV29-1 and TRBJ1-1, reads SAVISQKPSRDICQRGTSLTIQCQVDSQVTMMFWYRQQPGQSLTLIATANQGSEATYESGFVIDKFPISRPNLTFSTLTVSNMSPEDSSIYLCSATTDQVENTEAFFGQGTRLTVV.

V and J are TRBV10-2 and TRBJ1-2; 7 bases are shared with TRBD1. The V gene's germline CDR1 is WSHSY and CDR2 SAAADI. J lost 5 bases, V lost 2 bases, and 8 bases had no gene match. The CDR3 runs to 15 residues. CDR3 DNA sequence: TGCGCCAGCAGTGAGGTAACAGGGGCGGTGTATGGCTACACCTTC. Translated, it gives CASSEVTGAVYGYTF.

The genes are TRBV11-2 and TRBJ1-2; D is perhaps TRBD1 (6 bases). The germline gives CDR1 SGHAT, CDR2 FQNNGV. The CDR3 runs to 14 residues. Trimming cost V 2 bases and J 6 bases, with 13 bases left between them. CDR3 in DNA: TGTGCCAGCAGCTTAAACAGGGATGGGGATGGCTACACCTTC. Translation gives CASSLNRDGDGYTF.

This chain links TRBV28 with TRBJ1-2; a weak D match, TRBD1 (5 bases). In germline, CDR1 is MDHEN, CDR2 SYDVKM. There are 12 residues in the CDR3. Trimming cost V 8 bases and J 9 bases, with 16 bases left between them. For the CDR3, the DNA is TGTGCCAGCCGCTTGCCGGGGGGAAGCTACACCTTC. This gives the protein CASRLPGGSYTF.

The chain uses TRBV7-2 and TRBJ1-5, with D uncertain. From germline, CDR1 is SGHTA and CDR2 FQGNSA. The CDR3 covers 12 residues. V lost 5 bases and J lost 9, with 11 bases in between. The CDR3 here is CASSRRAGPQHF. In nucleotides, the CDR3 is TGTGCCAGCAGCCGTAGGGCGGGGCCCCAGCATTTT.

J is TRBJ1-2 and V is TRBV6-5; 10 bases are shared with TRBD1. CDR1 is MNHEY, CDR2 SVGAGI, per germline. The CDR3 extends over 15 amino acids. V was pared by 5 bases and J by 8 bases, with 11 bases of the junction left unmatched. The CDR3 sequence: CASSAGTGALRGYTF. CDR3 in DNA: TGTGCCAGCAGTGCCGGGACAGGGGCTCTGCGGGGCTACACCTTC.

This CDR3 reads CASSSTGARGNTIYF. Here the CDR3 DNA reads TGTGCCAGCAGTTCTACAGGGGCCCGTGGAAACACCATATATTTT. The chain uses TRBV6-7 and TRBJ1-3, with 7 bases fitting TRBD1. TRBV6-7 is assigned to the ORF class and has an uncertain function. The CDR3 contains 15 residues. V lost 4 bases to trimming and J lost 3 bases; unmatched junction nucleotides: 6.

V usage is TRBV5-1 and J usage is TRBJ1-3; tentatively, D is TRBD1 (6 bases). The ends were cut back, 4 bases at V and 3 bases at J, with 14 bases in the middle. This CDR3 spans 15 amino acids. Germline V lookup: CDR1 SGHRS, CDR2 YFSETQ. The CDR3: CASSGPGVGGNTIYF. CDR3 DNA sequence: TGCGCCAGCAGCGGCCCAGGGGTCGGTGGAAACACCATATATTTT.

The J gene is TRBJ1-1, the V gene TRBV5-1, with D tentatively TRBD1 (5 bases). CDR3 size: 12 residues. V was pared by 4 bases and J by 5 bases, with 9 bases between. Per germline, CDR1 SGHRS and CDR2 YFSETQ. The CDR3 DNA follows: TGCGCCAGCAGCCTGGGGCGGACTGAAGCTTTCTTT. Translating gives CASSLGRTEAFF. Full variable domain (missing parts from reference TRBV5-1 and TRBJ1-1): KAGVTQTPRYLIKTRGQQVTLSCSPISGHRSVSWYQQTPGQGLQFLFEYFSETQRNKGNFPGRFSGRQFSNSRSEMNVSTLELGDSALYLCASSLGRTEAFFGQGTRLTVV.

The chain links TRBV5-4 to TRBJ2-7, with D possibly matching TRBD2 (5 bases). Germline V CDR1 and CDR2: SGHNT, YYREEE (reference sequence). Trimming removed 2 bases at V and 3 bases at J, with 9 bases between. The CDR3 consists of 13 residues. The CDR3 nucleotides are TGTGCCAGCAGCTTTCCGGGGAACTACGAGCAGTACTTC. It is translated as CASSFPGNYEQYF. Full variable domain (remainder filled in from reference TRBV5-4 and TRBJ2-7): ETGVTQSPTHLIKTRGQQVTLRCSSQSGHNTVSWYQQALGQGPQFIFQYYREEENGRGNFPPRFSGLQFPNYSSELNVNALELDDSALYLCASSFPGNYEQYFGPGTRLTVT.

This rearrangement joins TRBV5-1 to TRBJ2-3, with unresolved D. Germline CDR1 is SGHRS and CDR2 is YFSETQ. The V end lost 2 bases, the J end lost 0 bases, and 4 bases lay between the germline ends. This CDR3 is built from 13 residues. This chain's CDR3 is CASSFSSTDTQYF. The DNA for the CDR3 is TGCGCCAGCAGCTTCTCTAGCACAGATACGCAGTATTTT.

The V and J genes are TRBV7-6 and TRBJ2-5, with a possible D match to TRBD1 (6 bases). This CDR3 spans 15 amino acids. The V gene's germline CDR1 is SGHVS and CDR2 FNYEAQ. Trimming cost V 0 bases and J 1 base, with 9 bases left between them. The CDR3 sequence: CASSLAPDSQETQYF. The CDR3 DNA follows: TGTGCCAGCAGCTTAGCCCCGGACAGCCAAGAGACCCAGTACTTC. The full variable domain, rest sourced from reference TRBV7-6 and TRBJ2-5, is GAGVSQSPRYKVTKRGQDVALRCDPISGHVSLYWYRQALGQGPEFLTYFNYEAQQDKSGLPNDRFSAERPEGSISTLTIQRTEQRDSAMYRCASSLAPDSQETQYFGPGTRLLVL.

This sequence joins TRBV7-3 and TRBJ2-2; unclear D gene. V was pared by 5 bases and J by 5 bases, with 9 bases between. CDR1 SGHTA and CDR2 FQGTGA come from the germline V gene. The CDR3 totals 13 residues. The DNA for the CDR3 is TGTGCCAGCAGCCGCGATCTTACCGGGGAGCTGTTTTTT. Its protein product is CASSRDLTGELFF.

The chain has TRBV28 and TRBJ1-2; the D gene is possibly TRBD1 (6 bases). Germline V CDR1 and CDR2: MDHEN, SYDVKM. The CDR3 is made up of 13 amino acids. V was clipped by 2 bases and J by 4 bases, with 8 bases between them. The CDR3 protein is CASSLTGTYGYTF. The CDR3 DNA is TGTGCCAGCAGTTTAACAGGGACCTATGGCTACACCTTC.

The chain joins TRBV5-1 to TRBJ1-1, with D unresolved. CDR1 is SGHRS and CDR2 is YFSETQ in the germline V gene. The CDR3 contains 13 residues. V was cut by 4 bases and J by 1 base, with 8 bases left in between. CDR3 bases: TGCGCCAGCAGCAACTCAGGGAACACTGAAGCTTTCTTT. This sequence encodes CASSNSGNTEAFF.

The J gene is TRBJ1-5, the V gene TRBV6-6; 7 nucleotides align to TRBD1. J was trimmed by 5 bases and V by 0 bases; bases with no gene match: 7. The V gene's germline CDR1 is MNHNY and CDR2 SVGAGI (reference sequence). This CDR3 is built from 16 residues. CDR3 DNA: TGTGCCAGCAGTTACTCGACAGGGTTTCGAGATCAGCCCCAGCATTTT. Protein: CASSYSTGFRDQPQHF.

This rearrangement joins TRBV6-5 to TRBJ2-7; 7 bases agree with TRBD1. V lost 2 bases to trimming and J lost 8 bases; unmatched junction nucleotides: 9. The CDR3 is made up of 14 amino acids. The V gene's germline CDR1 is MNHEY and CDR2 SVGAGI. This CDR3 is CASSYGTDQGQQYF. Written as DNA, the CDR3 is TGTGCCAGCAGTTACGGGACAGACCAGGGCCAGCAGTACTTC.

DNA for the CDR3: TGTGCCAGCAGCCAAGATATCGGGACAGGGATTGTAGGCAATGAGCAGTTCTTC. Its translation: CASSQDIGTGIVGNEQFF. V and J are TRBV14 and TRBJ2-1; 9 bases agree with TRBD1. CDR3 size: 18 residues. V gave up 0 bases and J gave up 6 bases; unmatched junction bases: 12. CDR1 and CDR2 (germline): SGHDN, FVKESK.

The chain combines TRBV4-1 with TRBJ2-3; TRBD2 matches 9 bases. Germline V CDR1 and CDR2: MGHRA, YSYEKL. The ends lost 0 bases at V and 3 bases at J; junction bases unmatched: 19. The CDR3 has 21 amino acids. CDR3 DNA sequence: TGCGCCAGCAGCCAAGATAGGGGGGGTGTAGTAGCGGGAGATGGAACAGATACGCAGTATTTT. Its protein product is CASSQDRGGVVAGDGTDTQYF.

The chain has TRBV29-1 and TRBJ1-1; D perhaps matches TRBD1 (5 bases). V dropped 5 bases and J dropped 5 bases, with 15 bases sitting between them. Germline V gene sequence: CDR1 SQVTM, CDR2 ANQGSEA. The length of the CDR3 is 13 residues. CDR3 nucleotides: TGCAGCGTTTCACAACAGGAGAGGACTGAAGCTTTCTTT. Its protein is CSVSQQERTEAFF.

In this sample, this clone turned up a few times. This rearrangement joins TRBV6-1 to TRBJ2-7; D is possibly TRBD1 (5 bases). V was clipped by 2 bases and J by 0 bases, with 8 bases between them. The CDR3 loop spans 14 amino acids. The germline V gene encodes CDR1 MNHNS and CDR2 SASEGT. In DNA form, the CDR3 reads TGTGCCAGCAGTGAATTAGGGGACTCCTACGAGCAGTACTTC. It yields the protein CASSELGDSYEQYF.

This chain connects TRBV5-1 to TRBJ2-2, with 8 bases lining up with TRBD1. J lost 2 bases, V lost 0 bases, and 6 bases had no gene match. Germline CDR1 reads SGHRS; CDR2 reads YFSETQ. This CDR3 comprises 17 residues. CDR3 coding DNA: TGCGCCAGCAGCTTGGGGAGGACAGGGCGAAACACCGGGGAGCTGTTTTTT. Its protein is CASSLGRTGRNTGELFF.

The rearrangement joins TRBV6-6 to TRBJ2-7; TRBD1 might be the D (5 bases). V was pared by 5 bases and J by 2 bases, with 13 bases between. Germline V gene sequence: CDR1 MNHNY, CDR2 SVGAGI (reference sequence). The CDR3 loop spans 14 amino acids. The CDR3 nucleotides are TGTGCCAGCAGTAGGGGCGATGGGACCTACGAGCAGTACTTC. As protein: CASSRGDGTYEQYF.

The chain couples TRBV30 to TRBJ1-4, with TRBD1 matching over 10 bases. After removal of 3 bases from V and 4 bases from J, the junction contained 11 bases not matched to a gene. Germline CDR1 and CDR2: GTSNPN and SVGIG (reference sequence). The CDR3 sequence is 17 residues long. In DNA form, the CDR3 reads TGTGCCTGGAGCCCCGGACAGGGGGTAAGGGGTAATGAAAAACTGTTTTTT. Its translation: CAWSPGQGVRGNEKLFF.